This TCR beta chain was observed in a study of T cell responses to AZD1222 COVID-19 vaccine. Study findings and constraints: A mostly white British donor set with more females was recruited, and clonal diversity was possibly underestimated.

CDR1 and CDR2 from the germline V gene are LNHDA and SQIVND (reference sequence). This CDR3 contains 14 residues. V was clipped by 2 bases and J by 10 bases; unmatched bases: 5. Details on this clone: What it recognizes is unknown.

Measured with immunoSEQ multiplex PCR; TCRdb has only the in-frame clones, and not every one. The sample has 100,000 to 150,000 clones, about 90% seen once; the top ten hold 4.2%. This TCR derives from an adult in good health. V gene TRBV19 combines with J gene TRBJ2-1; 10 bases are a match to TRBD2. Source: peripheral blood, taken on day 0 of AZD1222 vaccination. The DNA for the CDR3 is TGTGCCAGTAGTATAAGCGGGAGGGCCTCGGAGCAGTTCTTC. This sequence encodes CASSISGRASEQFF.